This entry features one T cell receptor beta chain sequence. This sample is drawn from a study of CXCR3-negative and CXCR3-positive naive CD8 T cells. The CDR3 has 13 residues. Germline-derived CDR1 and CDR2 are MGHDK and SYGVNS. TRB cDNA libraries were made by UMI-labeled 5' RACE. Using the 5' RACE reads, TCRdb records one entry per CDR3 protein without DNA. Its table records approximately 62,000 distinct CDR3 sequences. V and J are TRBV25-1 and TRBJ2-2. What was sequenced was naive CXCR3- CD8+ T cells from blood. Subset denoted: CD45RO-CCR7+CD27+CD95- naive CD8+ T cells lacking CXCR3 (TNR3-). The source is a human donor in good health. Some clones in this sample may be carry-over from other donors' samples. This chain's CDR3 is CASSGRNTGELFF.